This section outlines one T cell receptor (beta chain) sequence together with its context. This clonotype was recorded a few times. The antigen it binds to is not known. There are no base qualities to consult, and no much larger clone falls within one base. This specimen belongs to a study of response to subunit inactivated influenza vaccine (dated by TCRdb to 2017 to 2018). Broadly, across the study: Deep quantitative T cell receptor repertoire profiling was used in the study to track responses to a trivalent subunit inactivated influenza vaccine.

The germline V gene supplies CDR1 ENHRY and CDR2 SYGVKD. From V the trimming removes 3 bases and from J it removes 8 bases, while the gene matches leave 14 bases of the junction unaccounted for. From the cysteine through the phenylalanine, the CDR3 covers 18 amino acids. Of the read, only the CDR3 DNA is kept; its 54 bases are in frame from base 1. Library creation used RT-PCR. For sequencing, an Illumina HiSeq 2500 was employed. TCRdb reprocessed the public reads (quality trimming at Q25 with fastp, clone calling with MiXCR) and kept in-frame beta chains. Rows with one shared CDR3 protein collapse into an entry with the most common genes and DNA. A total of roughly 620,000 distinct CDR3 sequences appear in this sample, about 11% of them only once. More than 9.5% of the sample belongs to the ten largest clones. What the authors observed across the whole study: According to the authors, only a limited number of new T cells may be recruited by each seasonal influenza vaccination.

The same specimen was also included in a second study, on T cells expressing NK-cell markers. As the second paper documents: TCR beta cDNA libraries were prepared using 5'RACE template switching, which introduced a universal primer site and unique molecular identifiers. Three sorted T-cell subsets (CD3+CD56+NKG2C+, CD3+CD56+NKG2C- and CD3+CD56-NKG2C+) from several donors had their TCR beta-chain repertoires profiled. Among the eight sequenced donors, only one was HCMV-seronegative, while the other seven were HCMV-seropositive. To restrict sorting to alphabetaTCR-expressing T cells, an anti-gammadeltaTCR antibody was added in several experiments. In six donors, the dominant CD3+CD56+NKG2C+ clonotypes ranked among the top 10 CD8+ clonotypes, making up about 1.0-7.0% of CD8+ T cells. Those dominant clonotypes were again the most abundant among CD3+CD56-NKG2C+ cells in a handful of donors, at about 28.3-65%. Whether the expanded NKG2C-expressing T cell clones were specific for HCMV antigens remained unclear. All eight donors whose samples were sequenced were randomly selected healthy volunteers, three of them men and five women. To determine HCMV serostatus, a commercial ELISA kit was used to detect HCMV-specific IgG in serum. Peripheral blood mononuclear cells were isolated from blood by Ficoll density gradient centrifugation. For a handful of donors, bulk peripheral blood T-cell repertoires were also sequenced from unsorted PBMC. cDNA synthesis was primed from the TCR beta constant segment, followed by two successive PCR amplification steps. Sequencing of the libraries produced 2 x 150 bp reads on Illumina HiSeq 2000/2500, MiSeq or NextSeq. MIGEC was used to demultiplex reads and group reads by UMI, and MiTCR was used to assemble and quantify clonotypes. Only TCR cDNA sequences supported by at least two reads were kept to exclude erroneous sequences. The tcR package was used for downstream repertoire analysis, and clonotypes were matched across fractions by CDR3 nucleotide sequence plus V segment. VDJmatch was used to annotate antigen specificity against VDJdb, with one amino acid substitution in CDR3 allowed.

The receptor was isolated from a man aged 50 or older who received an inactivated influenza vaccine. Donor details come from another sample of the same person, matched by shared clones. The material was PBMCs from blood, obtained on the day of vaccination. The chain was built from TRBV10-3 and TRBJ2-4; 12 junctional bases match TRBD2. The DNA reads TGTGCCATCAGTGACGGCCTAGCGGGAGGGCCAGGAGAGGACATTCAGTACTTC. This codes for CAISDGLAGGPGEDIQYF.